This is a list of T cell receptor beta chains from one sample in a study of control samples from healthy donors and cancer patients. Sequenced by immunoSEQ multiplex PCR; TCRdb stores in-frame clones only, minus some. The sample shows fewer than 200,000 clones, approximately 92% of them seen only once. The sequencing input was blood. These TCRs come from a young man in good health. Both conserved end residues are part of each CDR3.

j_gene	len	v_gene	CDR3aa
TRBJ2-5	14	TRBV6-2/TRBV6-3	CASSYLAPQETQYF
TRBJ1-6	13	TRBV19	CACRDTYNSPLHF
TRBJ2-1	17	TRBV4-1	CASSRQTSGSSYNEQFF
TRBJ2-5	15	TRBV13	CASSLGRWEGRTQYF
TRBJ1-2	15	TRBV6-2/TRBV6-3	CASSYSREGDYGYTF
TRBJ2-3	16	TRBV24-1	CATSTSGKYSTDTQYF
TRBJ2-3	14	TRBV5-1	CASSDSSSTDTQYF
TRBJ1-6	14	TRBV4-1	CASSQGQGNSPLHF
TRBJ1-1	17	TRBV28	CASSSLGGARGSTEAFF
TRBJ2-3	16	TRBV9	CASSVGGGIPTDTQYF
TRBJ1-2	14	TRBV30	CAWSPTGYFYGYTF
TRBJ1-6	15	TRBV10-2	CASRKPDRTGSPLHF
TRBJ2-7	13	TRBV5-4	CASSRTGNYEQYF
TRBJ2-1	11	TRBV7-9	CASSPRGEQFF
TRBJ2-5	15	TRBV5-4	CASSPPPTGQETQYF
TRBJ2-3	11	TRBV20-1	CSARVSGTQYF
TRBJ2-3	18	TRBV10-1	CASSDSSGGATKGDTQYF
TRBJ1-1	16	TRBV4-2	CASSQDAGVMNTEAFF
TRBJ2-2	16	TRBV5-6	CASSSWGMILPGELFF
TRBJ2-5	16	TRBV5-4	CASSLAFGGSYETQYF
TRBJ2-3	19	TRBV9	CASSVALFRAGSFTDTQYF
TRBJ2-2	14	TRBV30	CACRRDSYTGELFF
TRBJ1-4	15	TRBV10-3	CAISESGGTNEKLFF
TRBJ2-7	16	TRBV11-2	CASRSPGRGLLYEQYF
TRBJ2-1	18	TRBV7-2	CASSFRDRGQGDYNEQFF
TRBJ1-1	12	TRBV6-2/TRBV6-3	CASSLGTDEAFF
TRBJ1-3	15	TRBV5-1	CASRRDLGGRNTIYF